These 26 T cell receptor beta chains came from one sample sequenced in a study of blood T cell repertoires in COVID-19. Sequenced by immunoSEQ multiplex PCR; TCRdb stores in-frame clones only, minus some. The table has 150,000 to 200,000 clones, roughly 81% seen once. Sequencing was carried out using peripheral blood. These receptors all stem from a woman older than 75 with COVID-19, enrolled during active disease.

As to this clone: A junction end diverges from the germline sequence, so it may reflect a read error. The chain links TRBV12-3 or TRBV12-4 to TRBJ1-2; no reliable D call. CDR3 length equals 13 residues. As DNA, the CDR3 is TGTGCCAGCAGTTTAGTGCCCCCCGGTCAGCGGCTTTTC. This sequence encodes CASSLVPPGQRLF.

The count of this clone is one. V usage is TRBV7-2 and J usage is TRBJ2-3; a possible D gene is TRBD2 (6 bases). With 4 bases removed from V and 1 base from J, the gap between germline ends came to 12 bases. CDR1 SGHTA and CDR2 FQGNSA come from the germline V gene. CDR3 length equals 15 residues. The CDR3 sequence is CASSSWGEGTDTQYF. In DNA, the CDR3 is TGTGCCAGCAGCTCATGGGGGGAAGGCACAGATACGCAGTATTTT.

The gene calls are TRBV5-1 and TRBJ2-5; D is ambiguous. V dropped 4 bases and J dropped 2 bases, with 15 bases sitting between them. Germline V lookup: CDR1 SGHRS, CDR2 YFSETQ. The CDR3 spans 15 residues. DNA for the CDR3: TGCGCCAGCAGCACGATCGTGGGCGTTCAAGAGACCCAGTACTTC. Its protein product is CASSTIVGVQETQYF.

The chain carries TRBV5-1 and TRBJ2-3, with D possibly being TRBD1 (5 bases). Trimming pared 0 bases from V and 2 bases from J, leaving 7 bases between. Germline CDR1 is SGHRS and CDR2 is YFSETQ. The CDR3 loop spans 14 amino acids. CDR3 in amino acids: CASSLEQVTDTQYF. The CDR3 DNA sequence: TGCGCCAGCAGCTTGGAACAGGTCACAGATACGCAGTATTTT.

This clone was seen a single time. The chain is built from TRBV10-3 and TRBJ1-1, with 9 bases lining up with TRBD1. Germline V gene sequence: CDR1 ENHRY, CDR2 SYGVKD. V shed 3 bases, J shed 1 base, and the junction held 3 bases outside the gene matches. The CDR3 has 15 amino acids. The CDR3 loop is CAISDPGQGNTEAFF. As DNA, the CDR3 is TGTGCCATCAGTGATCCGGGACAGGGGAACACTGAAGCTTTCTTT.

V usage is TRBV30 and J usage is TRBJ1-2, with D tentatively TRBD1 (6 bases). From germline, CDR1 is GTSNPN and CDR2 SVGIG (reference sequence). This CDR3 spans 16 amino acids. V lost 3 bases to trimming and J lost 2 bases, with 19 bases between them. The CDR3 here is CAWSGLGGAKNYGYTF. In DNA, the CDR3 is TGTGCCTGGAGCGGTCTTGGGGGCGCGAAGAACTATGGCTACACCTTC.

The chain uses TRBV27 and TRBJ2-1; 7 bases are shared with TRBD2. Germline lookup yields CDR1 MNHEY and CDR2 SMNVEV (reference sequence). V lost 5 bases to trimming and J lost 6 bases; unmatched junction nucleotides: 13. The CDR3 sequence is 16 residues long. The CDR3 spells CASSTWGGINVNEQFF. CDR3 coding DNA: TGTGCCAGCAGTACATGGGGGGGTATAAACGTCAATGAGCAGTTCTTC.

This chain joins TRBV10-3 and TRBJ2-5; no clear D gene. This CDR3 spans 14 amino acids. Between the trimmed V and J ends, which lost 4 bases and 5 bases, there was a span of 14 bases. Germline V gives CDR1 ENHRY, CDR2 SYGVKD. The CDR3 nucleotides read TGTGCCATCAGTGGCATGGGCACCCGTGAGACCCAGTACTTC. Protein: CAISGMGTRETQYF.

This clone was recorded only once. The chain couples TRBV7-2 to TRBJ2-1; 9 nucleotides align to TRBD2. Germline loops: CDR1 SGHTA, CDR2 FQGNSA. The CDR3 loop spans 15 amino acids. Germline trimming cut 5 bases from V and 7 bases from J; bases unmatched to any gene: 9. The CDR3 spells CASSTQRGVWNEQFF. As DNA, the CDR3 is TGTGCCAGCAGCACCCAGCGGGGGGTGTGGAATGAGCAGTTCTTC.

V is TRBV13 and J is TRBJ2-2, with 16 bases fitting TRBD2. The V gene's germline CDR1 is PRHDT and CDR2 FYEKMQ (reference sequence). V was clipped by 5 bases and J by 1 base; unmatched bases: 10. The CDR3 extends over 20 amino acids. The CDR3 loop reads CASSPASGLAGGMNTGELFF. The CDR3 nucleotides read TGTGCCAGCAGCCCAGCCTCGGGACTAGCGGGGGGGATGAACACCGGGGAGCTGTTTTTT.

This CDR3 reads CASSYPGTTGAYEQYF. The DNA of the CDR3 is TGTGCCAGCAGCTATCCCGGGACTACGGGAGCCTACGAGCAGTACTTC. The chain uses TRBV7-3 and TRBJ2-7; 7 positions match TRBD2. Germline CDR1 reads SGHTA; CDR2 reads FQGTGA. V lost 4 bases to trimming and J lost 2 bases; unmatched junction nucleotides: 11. The CDR3 consists of 16 residues.

The chain is built from TRBV7-7 and TRBJ2-5; perhaps TRBD2 as D (6 bases). Germline assignment: CDR1 SSHAT and CDR2 FNYEAQ (reference sequence). CDR3 size: 15 residues. V lost 3 bases to trimming and J lost 2 bases, with 13 bases between them. The CDR3 region is CASSFGGPKQETQYF. For the CDR3, the DNA is TGTGCCAGCAGCTTCGGAGGGCCTAAACAAGAGACCCAGTACTTC.

Comments on this clone: The sample contains more than one DNA sequence encoding this CDR3. The chain couples TRBV9 to TRBJ1-5; 7 bases match TRBD1. The CDR3 extends over 14 amino acids. Germline V gene lookup returns CDR1 SGDLS and CDR2 YYNGEE. V lost 2 bases and J lost 7; bases outside the gene matches: 6. The CDR3 region has the DNA TGTGCCAGCAGCGTCGGAGGGGGCGGGCAGCCCCAGCATTTT. It encodes CASSVGGGGQPQHF.

The chain joins TRBV7-9 to TRBJ2-5; the match to TRBD1 covers 8 bases. There are 15 residues in the CDR3. Germline loops: CDR1 SEHNR, CDR2 FQNEAQ (reference sequence). Trimming at V came to 5 bases and at J to 5 bases, leaving 10 bases not matched to a gene. CDR3 DNA sequence: TGTGCCAGCAGCGCCTCGACAGGGGTCGGGGAGACCCAGTACTTC. Its protein is CASSASTGVGETQYF.

The chain couples TRBV11-2 to TRBJ1-1; D call uncertain. This CDR3 is built from 15 residues. Germline V gene data show CDR1 as SGHAT and CDR2 as FQNNGV. Trimming shortened V by 0 bases and J by 10 bases, and 18 bases separated the two germline ends. The chain's CDR3 is CASSLDSLIVPGAFF. The CDR3 DNA reads TGTGCCAGCAGCTTAGATTCTCTAATAGTCCCCGGAGCTTTCTTT.

The V and J genes are TRBV6-4 and TRBJ2-1; D perhaps matches TRBD2 (5 bases). Germline CDR1 reads MRHNA; CDR2 reads SNTAGT. Trimming shortened V by 3 bases and J by 0 bases, and 12 bases separated the two germline ends. The CDR3 is made up of 16 amino acids. CDR3 sequence: CASSERRASSYNEQFF. The DNA of the CDR3 is TGTGCCAGCAGTGAGAGGCGGGCCAGCTCCTACAATGAGCAGTTCTTC.

The CDR3 nucleotides read TGTGCCAGTAGTATGGGCAGGGGGCCTAAAAAACTGTTTTTT. Its translation is CASSMGRGPKKLFF. The chain carries TRBV19 and TRBJ1-4, with 8 positions matching TRBD1. With V trimmed by 3 bases and J by 9 bases, 6 bases remained unmatched. CDR1 is LNHDA, CDR2 SQIVND, per germline (reference sequence). The CDR3 length is 14 residues.

The V gene is TRBV27, the J gene TRBJ1-1; a possible D gene is TRBD1 (6 bases). Trimming removed 4 bases at V and 11 bases at J, with 17 bases between. There are 13 residues in the CDR3. Germline-derived CDR1 and CDR2 are MNHEY and SMNVEV (reference sequence). The CDR3 reads CASSSWDTLAAFF. The CDR3 bases are TGTGCCAGCAGTTCCTGGGACACGCTCGCGGCTTTCTTT.

This clone was recorded only once. The chain joins TRBV10-3 to TRBJ2-1, with 9 bases identical to TRBD2. Germline CDR1 ENHRY, CDR2 SYGVKD. V dropped 11 bases and J dropped 3; count of bases not matched to a gene: 8. The CDR3 extends over 14 amino acids. The CDR3 nucleotides are TGTGCCGCGTCCTTAGCGGGGGACTACAATGAGCAGTTCTTC. This sequence encodes CAASLAGDYNEQFF.

This chain connects TRBV6-2 or TRBV6-3 to TRBJ1-2, with D maybe TRBD1 (5 bases). V dropped 4 bases and J dropped 1 base, with 13 bases sitting between them. From germline, CDR1 is MNHEY and CDR2 SVGEGT. This CDR3 spans 15 amino acids. CDR3 region: CASSSQPGNNYGYTF. The CDR3 DNA reads as TGTGCCAGCAGTTCCCAACCAGGGAATAACTATGGCTACACCTTC.

This clone is a singleton in its sample. This rearrangement joins TRBV19 to TRBJ1-5; 7 nucleotides agree with TRBD1. The junction had 6 bases not matched to a gene; V was cut back by 9 bases and J by 4 bases. Germline V gives CDR1 LNHDA, CDR2 SQIVND (reference sequence). The CDR3 is 13 amino acids. The CDR3 nucleotides are TGTGCCAGCTCAGACAGGGAAAATCAGCCCCAGCATTTT. Translating it yields CASSDRENQPQHF.

The V gene is TRBV6-6, the J gene TRBJ1-1; D is ambiguous. The germline V gene encodes CDR1 MNHNY and CDR2 SVGAGI (reference sequence). V lost 0 bases and J lost 3, with 11 bases in between. There are 15 residues in the CDR3. The DNA of the CDR3 is TGTGCCAGCAGTTACTCGAAATGGGCCGACACTGAAGCTTTCTTT. It is translated as CASSYSKWADTEAFF.

The J gene is TRBJ2-5, the V gene TRBV29-1; TRBD1 is a possible D gene (6 bases). The CDR3 has 13 residues. V was shortened by 7 bases and J by 0 bases, with 12 bases between the two germline ends. Germline V gene data show CDR1 as SQVTM and CDR2 as ANQGSEA. CDR3 region: CSAKGQYQETQYF. The CDR3 nucleotides read TGCAGCGCTAAAGGACAGTACCAAGAGACCCAGTACTTC.

The chain recombines TRBV28 with TRBJ1-5; D may be TRBD1 (5 bases). The V gene's germline CDR1 is MDHEN and CDR2 SYDVKM. V was cut by 7 bases and J by 2 bases, with 9 bases left in between. CDR3 size: 13 residues. As DNA, the CDR3 is TGTGCCAGCATTCGGGGGGGCAATCAGCCCCAGCATTTT. Amino acid sequence: CASIRGGNQPQHF.

This rearrangement joins TRBV12-3 or TRBV12-4 to TRBJ2-4; maybe TRBD2 (6 bases). CDR3 size: 11 residues. V lost 7 bases, J lost 10 bases, and 11 bases lay in between. DNA for the CDR3: TGTGCCAGCACTAATAGCGGAATTCAGTACTTC. Residues: CASTNSGIQYF.

The gene calls are TRBV2 and TRBJ2-1; 11 bases match TRBD2. The CDR3 extends over 15 amino acids. The V gene's germline CDR1 is SNHLY and CDR2 FYNNEI. J lost 8 bases, V lost 6 bases, and 9 bases had no gene match. Written as DNA, the CDR3 is TGTGCCAGCAGCGGACTAGCGGGCAGTGGGCATGAGCAGTTCTTC. Its protein is CASSGLAGSGHEQFF.